This T cell receptor beta chain is from a study of blood T cells in healthy people across ages. The second PCR ran about 6 to 12 cycles with a sample-barcoded 5' primer and J-beta primers. Each cDNA molecule received a tag from a template-switch adaptor that had 12 random nucleotides. TCRdb fed the 5' RACE reads into MiXCR, producing one record per CDR3 protein. The data hold some 760,000 distinct CDR3 sequences, with around 25% observed a single time. V was shortened by 4 bases and J by 4 bases, with 11 bases between the two germline ends. CDR1 SGHRS and CDR2 YFSETQ come from the germline V gene. There are 13 residues in the CDR3. Collection of 8.5 to 10 milliliters of peripheral blood was performed for each donor. This sample also appeared in a second study, on T cells of mothers and their children. This second study notes: The shaping of TCR recombination output by thymic selection is similar in related and unrelated pairs.

The origin of this receptor is a boy aged 5-17 years in good health. J is TRBJ1-1 and V is TRBV5-1; D is undetermined. Sample: blood. CDR3 loop: CASSQGYFTEAFF. Here the CDR3 DNA reads TGCGCCAGCAGCCAAGGGTATTTCACTGAAGCTTTCTTT. Filled out from reference TRBV5-1 and TRBJ1-1, the complete variable domain reads KAGVTQTPRYLIKTRGQQVTLSCSPISGHRSVSWYQQTPGQGLQFLFEYFSETQRNKGNFPGRFSGRQFSNSRSEMNVSTLELGDSALYLCASSQGYFTEAFFGQGTRLTVV.